Listed here is a single T cell receptor (beta chain). This CDR3 has 14 residues. Germline lookup yields CDR1 SQVTM and CDR2 ANQGSEA. Deletions cut 4 bases from V and 1 base from J, with 12 bases between. The data were obtained in a study of blood T cell repertoires in COVID-19. At the level of the study: Nucleic acid was either cDNA or gDNA, and it came from T cells, B-cell-depleted T cells, or PBMCs.

Per the original data handling: Reference gene primer amplification yielded estimated nucleated cell counts. Profiled with immunoSEQ multiplex PCR; TCRdb holds only in-frame clones, not every one. V and J calls and clone size are as listed in that table; D and trimming were resolved from the DNA. The sample yields roughly 240,000 clones, just under 85% seen once. The TCR was taken from a woman older than 75 with acute or convalescent COVID-19. Sequencing was carried out using peripheral blood. This rearrangement joins TRBV29-1 to TRBJ2-3, with D perhaps matching TRBD2 (6 bases). The CDR3 region has the DNA TGCAGCGTTGGGGGGGAAAGGGGCACAGATACGCAGTATTTT. It yields the protein CSVGGERGTDTQYF.